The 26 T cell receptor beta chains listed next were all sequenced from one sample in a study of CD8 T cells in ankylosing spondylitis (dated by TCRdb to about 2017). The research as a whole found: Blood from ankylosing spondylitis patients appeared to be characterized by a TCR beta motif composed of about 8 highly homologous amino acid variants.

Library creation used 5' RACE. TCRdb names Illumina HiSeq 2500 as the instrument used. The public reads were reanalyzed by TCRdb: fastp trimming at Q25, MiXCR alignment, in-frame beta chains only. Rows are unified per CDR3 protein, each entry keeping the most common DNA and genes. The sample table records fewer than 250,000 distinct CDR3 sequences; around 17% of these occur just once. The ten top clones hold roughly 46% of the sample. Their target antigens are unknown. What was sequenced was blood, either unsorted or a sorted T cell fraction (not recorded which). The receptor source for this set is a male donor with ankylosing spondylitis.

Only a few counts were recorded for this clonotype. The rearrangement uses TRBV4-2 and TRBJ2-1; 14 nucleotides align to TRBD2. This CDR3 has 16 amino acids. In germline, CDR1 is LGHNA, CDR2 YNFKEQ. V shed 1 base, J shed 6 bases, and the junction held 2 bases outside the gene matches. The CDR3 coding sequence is TGTGCCAGCAGCCAAGTCGGGACTAGCGGGAGCAATGAGCAGTTCTTC. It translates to CASSQVGTSGSNEQFF.

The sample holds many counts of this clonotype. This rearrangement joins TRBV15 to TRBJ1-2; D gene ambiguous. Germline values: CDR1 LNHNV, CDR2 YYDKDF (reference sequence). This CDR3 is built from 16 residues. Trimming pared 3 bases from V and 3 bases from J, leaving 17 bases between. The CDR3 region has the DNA TGTGCCACCAGCAGTCTCTTCGGGAATCCAGACTATGGCTACACCTTC. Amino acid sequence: CATSSLFGNPDYGYTF.

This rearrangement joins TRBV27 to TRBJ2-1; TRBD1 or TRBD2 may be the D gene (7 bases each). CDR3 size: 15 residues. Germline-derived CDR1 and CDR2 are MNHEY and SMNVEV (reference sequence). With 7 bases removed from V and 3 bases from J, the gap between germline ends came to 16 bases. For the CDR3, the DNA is TGTGCCAGCAAGGGGGAGGGACAGTACTACAATGAGCAGTTCTTC. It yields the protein CASKGEGQYYNEQFF.

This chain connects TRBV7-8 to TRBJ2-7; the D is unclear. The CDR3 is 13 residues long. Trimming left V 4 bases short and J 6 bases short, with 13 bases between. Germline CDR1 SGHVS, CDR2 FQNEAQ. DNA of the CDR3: TGTGCCAGCAGCTCCTTCAACCGGCCCGAGCAGTACTTC. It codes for CASSSFNRPEQYF.

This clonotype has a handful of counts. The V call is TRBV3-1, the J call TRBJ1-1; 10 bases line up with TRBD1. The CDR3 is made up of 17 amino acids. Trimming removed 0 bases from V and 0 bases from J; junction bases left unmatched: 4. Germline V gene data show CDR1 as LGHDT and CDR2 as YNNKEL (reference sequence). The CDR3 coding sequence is TGTGCCAGCAGCCAAGAGAGACAGGGGGCAATGAACACTGAAGCTTTCTTT. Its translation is CASSQERQGAMNTEAFF.

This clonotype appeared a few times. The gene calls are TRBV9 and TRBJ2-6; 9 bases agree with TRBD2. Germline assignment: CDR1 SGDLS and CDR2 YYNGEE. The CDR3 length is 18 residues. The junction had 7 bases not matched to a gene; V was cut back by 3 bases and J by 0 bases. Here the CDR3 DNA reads TGTGCCAGCAGCGATACTAGCGGGCAAAGCTCTGGGGCCAACGTCCTGACTTTC. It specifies CASSDTSGQSSGANVLTF.

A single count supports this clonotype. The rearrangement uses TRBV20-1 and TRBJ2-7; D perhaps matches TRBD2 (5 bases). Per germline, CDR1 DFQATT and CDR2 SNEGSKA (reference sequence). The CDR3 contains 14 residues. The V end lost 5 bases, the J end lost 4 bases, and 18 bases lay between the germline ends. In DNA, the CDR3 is TGCAGTGCTTGGAGGACGCGCCCACAGTACGAGCAGTACTTC. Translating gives CSAWRTRPQYEQYF.

CDR3 sequence: CASAYGTGNTEAFF. The CDR3 coding sequence is TGTGCCAGCGCCTACGGGACAGGCAACACTGAAGCTTTCTTT. The rearrangement joins TRBV27 to TRBJ1-1, with TRBD1 matching 8 bases. The V gene end was trimmed by 8 bases and the J gene end by 2 bases; junction bases not matched to a gene: 7. Germline CDR1 is MNHEY and CDR2 is SMNVEV (reference sequence). This CDR3 has 14 amino acids.

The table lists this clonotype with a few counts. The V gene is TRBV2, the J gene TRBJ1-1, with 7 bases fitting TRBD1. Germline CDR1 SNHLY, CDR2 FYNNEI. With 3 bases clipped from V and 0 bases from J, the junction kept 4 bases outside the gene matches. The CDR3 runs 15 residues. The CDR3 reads CASSDLTGLNTEAFF. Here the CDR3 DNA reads TGTGCCAGCAGTGATTTGACAGGGCTGAACACTGAAGCTTTCTTT.

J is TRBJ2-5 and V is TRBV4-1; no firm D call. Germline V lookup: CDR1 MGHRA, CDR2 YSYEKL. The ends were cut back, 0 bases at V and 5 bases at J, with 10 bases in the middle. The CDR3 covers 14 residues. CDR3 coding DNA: TGCGCCAGCAGCCAAGAATACGGTTTGGAGACCCAGTACTTC. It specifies CASSQEYGLETQYF.

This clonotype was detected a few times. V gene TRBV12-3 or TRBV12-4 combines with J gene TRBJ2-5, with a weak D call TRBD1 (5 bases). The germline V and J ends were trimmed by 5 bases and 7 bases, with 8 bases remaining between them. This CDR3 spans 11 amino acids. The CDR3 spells CASSLTGTQYF. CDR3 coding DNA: TGTGCCAGCAGTCTTACAGGGACCCAGTACTTC.

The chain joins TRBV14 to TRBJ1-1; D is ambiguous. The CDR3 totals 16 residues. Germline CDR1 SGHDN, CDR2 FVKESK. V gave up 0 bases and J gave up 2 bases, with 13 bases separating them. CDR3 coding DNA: TGTGCCAGCAGCCAAGAGATGAGTTACCCTAACACTGAAGCTTTCTTT. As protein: CASSQEMSYPNTEAFF.

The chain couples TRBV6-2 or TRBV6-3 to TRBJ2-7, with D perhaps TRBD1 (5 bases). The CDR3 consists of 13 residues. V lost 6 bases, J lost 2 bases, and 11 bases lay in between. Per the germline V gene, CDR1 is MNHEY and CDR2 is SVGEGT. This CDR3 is CASSARQTYEQYF. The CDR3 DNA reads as TGTGCCAGCAGCGCTAGACAGACCTACGAGCAGTACTTC.

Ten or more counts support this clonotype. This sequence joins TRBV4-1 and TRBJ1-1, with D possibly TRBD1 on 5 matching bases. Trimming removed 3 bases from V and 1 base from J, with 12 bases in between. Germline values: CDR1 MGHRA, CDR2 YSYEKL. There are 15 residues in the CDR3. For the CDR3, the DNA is TGCGCCAGCAGCCATCGGGGCGACGCGAACACTGAAGCTTTCTTT. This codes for CASSHRGDANTEAFF.

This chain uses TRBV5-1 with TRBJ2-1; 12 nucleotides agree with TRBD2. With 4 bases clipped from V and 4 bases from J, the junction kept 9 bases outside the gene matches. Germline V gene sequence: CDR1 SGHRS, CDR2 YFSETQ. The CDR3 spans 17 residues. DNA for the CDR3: TGCGCCAGCAGCGGCGGACTAGCGGGAAGTTCATACAATGAGCAGTTCTTC. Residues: CASSGGLAGSSYNEQFF.

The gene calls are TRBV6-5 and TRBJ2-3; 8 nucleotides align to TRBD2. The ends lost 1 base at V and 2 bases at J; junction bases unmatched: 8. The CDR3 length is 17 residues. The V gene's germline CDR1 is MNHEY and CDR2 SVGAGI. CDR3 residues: CASSYYPAGDPTDTQYF. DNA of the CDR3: TGTGCCAGCAGTTACTATCCAGCGGGAGATCCCACAGATACGCAGTATTTT.

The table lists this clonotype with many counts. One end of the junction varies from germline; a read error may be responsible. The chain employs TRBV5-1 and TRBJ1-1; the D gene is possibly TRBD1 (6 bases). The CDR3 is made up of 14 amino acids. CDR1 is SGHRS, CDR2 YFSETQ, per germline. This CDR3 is CASSLGPGDTEAFF. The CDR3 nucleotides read TGTGCCAGCAGCTTAGGTCCAGGGGACACTGAAGCTTTCTTT.

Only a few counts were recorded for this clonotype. The CDR3 nucleotides are TGCCTCGGGACTAACTACAATGAGCAGTTCTTC. Its protein is CLGTNYNEQFF. The chain joins TRBV29-1 to TRBJ2-1, with 7 bases identical to TRBD2. CDR3 length: 11 residues. Germline V gives CDR1 SQVTM, CDR2 ANQGSEA.

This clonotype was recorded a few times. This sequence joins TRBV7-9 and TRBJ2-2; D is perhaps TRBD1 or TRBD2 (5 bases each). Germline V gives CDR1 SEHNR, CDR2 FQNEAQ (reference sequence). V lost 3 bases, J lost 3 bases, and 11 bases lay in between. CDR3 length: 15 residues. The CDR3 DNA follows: TGTGCCAGCAGCTTGGGGGAACTAGACACCGGGGAGCTGTTTTTT. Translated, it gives CASSLGELDTGELFF.

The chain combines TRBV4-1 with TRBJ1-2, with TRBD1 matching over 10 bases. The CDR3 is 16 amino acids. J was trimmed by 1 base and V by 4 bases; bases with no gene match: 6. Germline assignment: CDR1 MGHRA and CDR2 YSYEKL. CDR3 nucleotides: TGCGCCAGCAGCCGGACAGGGGGTACAGATAACTATGGCTACACCTTC. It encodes CASSRTGGTDNYGYTF.

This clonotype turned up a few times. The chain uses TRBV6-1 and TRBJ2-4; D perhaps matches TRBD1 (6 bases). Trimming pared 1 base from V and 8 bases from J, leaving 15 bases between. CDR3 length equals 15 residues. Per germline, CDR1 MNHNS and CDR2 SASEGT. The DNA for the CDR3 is TGTGCCAGCAGTGAAGTAGATTCAGGGGTGGACATTCAGTACTTC. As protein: CASSEVDSGVDIQYF.

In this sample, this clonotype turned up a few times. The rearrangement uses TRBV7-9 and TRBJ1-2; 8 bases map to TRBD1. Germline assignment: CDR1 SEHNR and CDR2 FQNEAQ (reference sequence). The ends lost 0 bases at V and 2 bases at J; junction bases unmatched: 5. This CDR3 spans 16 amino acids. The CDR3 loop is CASSLADRESNYGYTF. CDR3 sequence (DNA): TGTGCCAGCAGCTTAGCGGACAGGGAGAGCAACTATGGCTACACCTTC.

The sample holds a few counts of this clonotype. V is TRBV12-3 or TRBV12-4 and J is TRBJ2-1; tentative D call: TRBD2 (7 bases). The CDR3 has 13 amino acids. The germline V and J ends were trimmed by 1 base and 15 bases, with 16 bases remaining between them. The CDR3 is CASSLEGGLGGFF. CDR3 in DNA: TGTGCCAGCAGTTTAGAGGGGGGGCTAGGGGGGTTCTTC.

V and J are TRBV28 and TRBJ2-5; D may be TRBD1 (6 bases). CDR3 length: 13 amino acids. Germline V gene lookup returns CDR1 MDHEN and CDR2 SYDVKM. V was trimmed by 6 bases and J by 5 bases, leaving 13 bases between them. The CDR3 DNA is TGTGCCAGCAGCCGCACAGGGAGTGAGACCCAGTACTTC. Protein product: CASSRTGSETQYF.

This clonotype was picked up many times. In DNA, the CDR3 is TGTGCCAGCAGTTCCACCAATAGCGGCCTCTCCTACAATGAGCAGTTCTTC. Amino acid sequence: CASSSTNSGLSYNEQFF. V usage is TRBV12-3 or TRBV12-4 and J usage is TRBJ2-1, with a possible D match to TRBD2 (6 bases). CDR3 length equals 17 residues. Trimming pared 4 bases from V and 0 bases from J, leaving 16 bases between.

The CDR3 coding sequence is TGTGCCACCAGCACCTCAAGACGGACGGAGCAGTTCTTC. It codes for CATSTSRRTEQFF. The chain employs TRBV15 and TRBJ2-1; D gene uncertain. Germline V gives CDR1 LNHNV, CDR2 YYDKDF (reference sequence). The CDR3 runs to 13 residues. The V gene lost 4 bases and the J gene lost 10 bases, with 14 bases spanning the gap.